A single sample gave rise to the 15 T cell receptor beta chains below, sequenced in a study of blood T cell repertoires in COVID-19. Profiled with immunoSEQ multiplex PCR; TCRdb holds only in-frame clones, not every one. The sample carries under 500,000 clones, 80% to 90% recorded once. What was sequenced was PBMCs or T cells enriched from blood (not recorded which). Receptor source: a man under 40 who had recovered from COVID-19.

The rearrangement links TRBV19 to TRBJ1-4, with TRBD1 matching over 7 bases. CDR3 size: 13 residues. The V gene's germline CDR1 is LNHDA and CDR2 SQIVND (reference sequence). Germline trimming cut 8 bases from V and 10 bases from J; bases unmatched to any gene: 10. The CDR3 here is CASRTGNIGKLFF. The CDR3 bases are TGTGCCAGTCGGACAGGAAATATCGGAAAACTGTTTTTT.

The CDR3 DNA sequence: TGCGCCAGCAGCCAAGAGCCGAGCTCCTACGAGCAGTACTTC. The encoded protein is CASSQEPSSYEQYF. The J gene is TRBJ2-7, the V gene TRBV4-1; D remains unclear. Germline loops: CDR1 MGHRA, CDR2 YSYEKL. This CDR3 is 14 amino acids long. V was cut by 0 bases and J by 0 bases, with 6 bases left in between.

This clone was recorded only once. The CDR3: CASSLAGGNTIYF. DNA of the CDR3: TGTGCCAGCAGCTTGGCAGGGGGAAACACCATATATTTT. The chain employs TRBV5-4 and TRBJ1-3, with D perhaps TRBD1 (5 bases). The CDR3 consists of 13 residues. Trimming took off 0 bases at V and 4 bases at J, with 5 bases between the two ends. Germline lookup yields CDR1 SGHNT and CDR2 YYREEE (reference sequence).

The chain has TRBV27 and TRBJ1-2; D remains ambiguous. Germline lookup yields CDR1 MNHEY and CDR2 SMNVEV (reference sequence). The CDR3 spans 15 residues. V lost 6 bases, J lost 2 bases, and 16 bases lay in between. The CDR3: CASRIAGYKNYGYTF. The CDR3 nucleotides are TGTGCCAGCAGAATTGCGGGTTATAAGAACTATGGCTACACCTTC.

This chain uses TRBV27 with TRBJ1-6; unclear D gene. Germline CDR1 MNHEY, CDR2 SMNVEV (reference sequence). V was shortened by 4 bases and J by 8 bases, with 15 bases between the two germline ends. CDR3 size: 15 residues. The CDR3 spells CASSSGGPGDSPLHF. The CDR3 bases are TGTGCCAGCAGTTCCGGTGGACCCGGGGATTCACCCCTCCACTTT.

DNA of the CDR3: TGTGCCAGCAGTTTTTTATTTGGGACAGGGGACGGAAACACCATATATTTT. Translated, it gives CASSFLFGTGDGNTIYF. The chain joins TRBV11-2 to TRBJ1-3; 10 nucleotides line up with TRBD1. This CDR3 spans 17 amino acids. Germline loops: CDR1 SGHAT, CDR2 FQNNGV. Losses at the gene ends were 6 bases for V and 4 bases for J; bases not matched to a gene: 12.

V gene TRBV28 combines with J gene TRBJ2-3; perhaps TRBD1 as D (6 bases). Trimming pared 6 bases from V and 6 bases from J, leaving 19 bases between. This CDR3 spans 15 amino acids. Germline values: CDR1 MDHEN, CDR2 SYDVKM. As DNA, the CDR3 is TGTGCCAGCAGCCTACCAGGGACACCCGGTGATACGCAGTATTTT. Translated, it gives CASSLPGTPGDTQYF.

The chain carries TRBV4-1 and TRBJ2-5; D unresolved. Germline V gene lookup returns CDR1 MGHRA and CDR2 YSYEKL. V lost 7 bases, J lost 7 bases, and 22 bases lay in between. CDR3 length: 15 amino acids. The CDR3 DNA sequence: TGCGCCAGCATGGGTTTCTTAGAACGCTCAGGGACCCAGTACTTC. Its protein product is CASMGFLERSGTQYF.

The chain couples TRBV7-9 to TRBJ2-2, with 8 nucleotides matching TRBD1. Losses at the gene ends were 5 bases for V and 1 base for J; bases not matched to a gene: 6. The germline V gene encodes CDR1 SEHNR and CDR2 FQNEAQ (reference sequence). The CDR3 is 16 residues long. The DNA of the CDR3 is TGTGCCAGCAGCAGAGCCGGGACAGGGAACACCGGGGAGCTGTTTTTT. It yields the protein CASSRAGTGNTGELFF. Looking up the rest from reference TRBV7-9 and TRBJ2-2 gives the full variable domain: DTGVSQNPRHKITKRGQNVTFRCDPISEHNRLYWYRQTLGQGPEFLTYFQNEAQLEKSRLLSDRFSAERPKGSFSTLEIQRTEQGDSAMYLCASSRAGTGNTGELFFGEGSRLTVL.

This chain links TRBV4-2 with TRBJ2-5, with no clear D. The germline gives CDR1 LGHNA, CDR2 YNFKEQ. Trimming left V 2 bases short and J 0 bases short, with 7 bases between. This CDR3 is built from 14 residues. This chain's CDR3 is CASSQRLHQETQYF. The DNA of the CDR3 is TGTGCCAGCAGCCAACGTCTTCACCAAGAGACCCAGTACTTC.

The gene calls are TRBV4-1 and TRBJ2-7; a possible D gene is TRBD2 (6 bases). Germline V gene sequence: CDR1 MGHRA, CDR2 YSYEKL. The germline V and J ends were trimmed by 3 bases and 0 bases, with 18 bases remaining between them. The CDR3 spans 17 residues. The CDR3 loop is CASSQALTGVPSYEQYF. Written as DNA, the CDR3 is TGCGCCAGCAGCCAGGCCCTAACGGGAGTCCCCTCCTACGAGCAGTACTTC.

The chain recombines TRBV24-1 with TRBJ1-5, with 9 bases identical to TRBD1. The germline CDR1 and CDR2 sequences are KGHDR and SFDVKD. This CDR3 contains 16 residues. J was trimmed by 6 bases and V by 9 bases; bases with no gene match: 14. The CDR3 DNA is TGTGCCACCGGGGGGACAGGGTCGGGTTTAGGTCAGCCCCAGCATTTT. This encodes CATGGTGSGLGQPQHF.

The genes are TRBV7-6 and TRBJ2-5, with TRBD2 matching 12 bases. Germline trimming cut 5 bases from V and 5 bases from J; bases unmatched to any gene: 6. This CDR3 is built from 15 residues. Germline values: CDR1 SGHVS, CDR2 FNYEAQ. The CDR3 loop is CASSLPSGRVETQYF. CDR3 DNA sequence: TGTGCCAGCAGCCTCCCTAGCGGGAGGGTTGAGACCCAGTACTTC.

The chain employs TRBV18 and TRBJ1-3; 10 positions match TRBD1. CDR1 and CDR2 (germline): KGHSH, LQKENI. The V segment lost 6 bases and the J segment 2 bases; nucleotides outside the gene matches: 4. The CDR3 is 15 amino acids. For the CDR3, the DNA is TGTGCCAGCTCGGAGGGGACAGGGGCTGGAAACACCATATATTTT. As protein: CASSEGTGAGNTIYF.

The rearrangement links TRBV5-6 to TRBJ2-7, with TRBD1 identical over 9 bases. The CDR3 covers 13 residues. Germline V gene data show CDR1 as SGHDT and CDR2 as YYEEEE. V lost 4 bases and J lost 3; bases outside the gene matches: 2. The CDR3 coding sequence is TGTGCCAGCAGCATGGGACAGGGCTACGAGCAGTACTTC. Amino acid sequence: CASSMGQGYEQYF.